Below are 21 T cell receptor beta chains sequenced from a single sample in a study of blood T cells in healthy people across ages. The second PCR ran about 6 to 12 cycles with a sample-barcoded 5' primer and J-beta primers. TCRdb independently ran MiXCR on the 5' RACE reads; one entry per CDR3 protein. The sample lists some 1,500,000 distinct CDR3 sequences, roughly 43% occurring once. Sequencing was done on a sample of blood. Receptors were obtained from a woman aged 18-30 years in good health.

CDR3 loop: CASSYLLTDTQYF. In nucleotides, the CDR3 is TGTGCCAGCAGTTACCTTTTAACAGATACGCAGTATTTT. The chain links TRBV6-5 to TRBJ2-3; D gene ambiguous. The CDR3 runs 13 residues. Germline values: CDR1 MNHEY, CDR2 SVGAGI. V lost 2 bases, J lost 3 bases, and 6 bases lay in between.

The V gene is TRBV6-1, the J gene TRBJ2-6, with D perhaps given as TRBD1 or TRBD2 (6 bases each). Germline loops: CDR1 MNHNS, CDR2 SASEGT. V was cut by 7 bases and J by 3 bases, with 22 bases left in between. The CDR3 is 18 residues long. The CDR3 DNA is TGTGCCAGCACTCGGAGTGGAGGGGGAACATTTGGGGCCAACGTCCTGACTTTC. It codes for CASTRSGGGTFGANVLTF.

The rearrangement links TRBV15 to TRBJ2-1, with D unclear. Trimming cost V 6 bases and J 7 bases, with 10 bases left between them. The CDR3 is made up of 12 amino acids. CDR1 is LNHNV, CDR2 YYDKDF, per germline (reference sequence). The CDR3 sequence: CATRSFTNEQFF. In DNA form, the CDR3 reads TGTGCCACCAGGTCCTTTACGAATGAGCAGTTCTTC.

V gene TRBV24-1 combines with J gene TRBJ2-1; a weak D match, TRBD1 (5 bases). The J call may be incorrect, as the DNA end agrees better with TRBJ2-7. The germline V gene encodes CDR1 KGHDR and CDR2 SFDVKD. The CDR3 has 15 amino acids. Here the CDR3 reads CATSDFNRSYNEQYF. The CDR3 DNA follows: TGTGCCACCAGTGATTTTAACAGGAGCTACAATGAGCAGTACTTC.

J is TRBJ2-2 and V is TRBV10-3, with 8 nucleotides matching TRBD2. Unmatched junction bases numbered 2, after V lost 2 bases and J lost 0 bases. There are 16 residues in the CDR3. The germline gives CDR1 ENHRY, CDR2 SYGVKD. The DNA for the CDR3 is TGTGCCATCAGTGAGAGCGGGGGCCCGAACACCGGGGAGCTGTTTTTT. Its translation: CAISESGGPNTGELFF.

V and J are TRBV7-9 and TRBJ2-7; D gene unclear. V gave up 5 bases and J gave up 0 bases, with 20 bases separating them. The germline V gene has CDR1 SEHNR and CDR2 FQNEAQ (reference sequence). CDR3 size: 17 residues. The CDR3 nucleotides are TGTGCCAGCAGCCGATCCCATCCAGCGACAAGCTCCTACGAGCAGTACTTC. This encodes CASSRSHPATSSYEQYF.

This clonotype was counted only a few times. CDR3 loop: CSVDRKISGNEQFF. The DNA for the CDR3 is TGCAGCGTTGATCGGAAAATCTCGGGGAATGAGCAGTTCTTC. The chain has TRBV29-1 and TRBJ2-1; tentatively, D is TRBD2 (5 bases). CDR1 is SQVTM, CDR2 ANQGSEA, per germline. The germline V and J ends were trimmed by 3 bases and 7 bases, with 16 bases remaining between them. This CDR3 has 14 residues.

This clonotype turned up a few times. The rearrangement links TRBV7-2 to TRBJ2-3; tentatively, D is TRBD2 (5 bases). V was shortened by 1 base and J by 2 bases, with 16 bases between the two germline ends. This CDR3 region has 17 residues. CDR1 and CDR2 (germline): SGHTA, FQGNSA. The CDR3 protein is CASSLVGSARLTDTQYF. For the CDR3, the DNA is TGTGCCAGCAGCTTAGTAGGTAGCGCTCGCCTCACAGATACGCAGTATTTT.

This sequence joins TRBV6-5 and TRBJ2-7, with 9 bases matching TRBD2. The end of the DNA is better explained by TRBJ2-5, so the J call may be wrong. Germline V gene data show CDR1 as MNHEY and CDR2 as SVGAGI. CDR3 size: 15 residues. The CDR3 DNA sequence: TGTGCCAGCAGTTACCAGCGGGGGGCCGTGGAGACCCAGTACTTC. Translated, it gives CASSYQRGAVETQYF.

The chain is built from TRBV7-9 and TRBJ2-1, with D unresolved. The germline CDR1 and CDR2 sequences are SEHNR and FQNEAQ (reference sequence). Deletions cut 5 bases from V and 8 bases from J, with 10 bases between. CDR3 length: 12 residues. CDR3 DNA sequence: TGTGCCAGCAGCCCCCAGTCGGATGAGCAGTTCTTC. Residues: CASSPQSDEQFF. The full variable domain, in which reference TRBV7-9 and TRBJ2-1 provide the parts outside the CDR3, is DTGVSQNPRHKITKRGQNVTFRCDPISEHNRLYWYRQTLGQGPEFLTYFQNEAQLEKSRLLSDRFSAERPKGSFSTLEIQRTEQGDSAMYLCASSPQSDEQFFGPGTRLTVL.

This clonotype was seen a few times. A single base separates this from a much larger clone, so it may be a read error. The gene calls are TRBV7-9 and TRBJ2-1; a possible D gene is TRBD2 (6 bases). The better agreement between TRBJ2-7 and the DNA end casts doubt on the J call. The CDR3 consists of 16 residues. Germline V gene lookup returns CDR1 SEHNR and CDR2 FQNEAQ (reference sequence). CDR3 sequence (DNA): TGTGCCAGCAGCCCTCAATATGGGACTCTTAACAATGAGCAGTACTTC. Its translation is CASSPQYGTLNNEQYF.

J is TRBJ1-2 and V is TRBV10-3; no definite D call. The CDR3 consists of 15 residues. CDR1 and CDR2 (germline): ENHRY, SYGVKD. V was cut by 4 bases and J by 1 base, with 13 bases left in between. The CDR3 here is CAISGGEGNNYGYTF. The CDR3 bases are TGTGCCATCAGTGGTGGTGAGGGTAATAACTATGGCTACACCTTC.

In this sample, this clonotype turned up many times. The chain couples TRBV20-1 to TRBJ1-2; D gene ambiguous. Per germline, CDR1 DFQATT and CDR2 SNEGSKA (reference sequence). Trimming pared 0 bases from V and 7 bases from J, leaving 9 bases between. The CDR3 length is 12 residues. CDR3 amino acids: CSARDLGRGYTF. For the CDR3, the DNA is TGCAGTGCTAGAGATTTAGGGCGTGGCTACACCTTC.

This clonotype has only a few counts. The genes are TRBV7-2 and TRBJ1-5; D is uncertain. Germline CDR1 reads SGHTA; CDR2 reads FQGNSA. This CDR3 is 14 amino acids long. V was shortened by 4 bases and J by 5 bases, with 12 bases between the two germline ends. The CDR3 sequence: CASSSFWMDQPQHF. CDR3 coding DNA: TGTGCCAGCAGCTCCTTTTGGATGGATCAGCCCCAGCATTTT.

This chain connects TRBV10-3 to TRBJ1-5; D gene ambiguous. V was cut by 0 bases and J by 1 base, with 7 bases left in between. The CDR3 spans 15 residues. Germline-derived CDR1 and CDR2 are ENHRY and SYGVKD. CDR3 in DNA: TGTGCCATCAGTGAGTCTCTAGAAAGCAATCAGCCCCAGCATTTT. Protein sequence: CAISESLESNQPQHF.

This clonotype has a handful of counts. The rearrangement uses TRBV25-1 and TRBJ1-2; 7 bases are a match to TRBD1. This CDR3 has 15 residues. Germline V lookup: CDR1 MGHDK, CDR2 SYGVNS. After removal of 5 bases from V and 7 bases from J, the junction contained 13 bases not matched to a gene. The CDR3 loop reads CASSNMTGSAGGYTF. CDR3 nucleotides: TGTGCCAGCAGTAACATGACAGGGAGTGCGGGTGGCTACACCTTC.

With regard to this clonotype: This clone may be a read error of a much larger clone one base away. The chain joins TRBV29-1 to TRBJ2-7, with 7 positions matching TRBD1. This CDR3 is 13 amino acids long. Germline lookup yields CDR1 SQVTM and CDR2 ANQGSEA. The trim removed 8 bases at V and 2 bases at J, leaving 9 bases unmatched. The CDR3 loop is CSYRDSTPYEQYF. CDR3 DNA: TGCAGCTATCGGGACAGCACGCCCTACGAGCAGTACTTC.

In its sample, this clonotype was seen a few times. V is TRBV6-1 and J is TRBJ2-5, with D possibly matching TRBD2 (7 bases). The last part of the DNA fits TRBJ2-7 better; the J call may be wrong. Per germline, CDR1 MNHNS and CDR2 SASEGT. CDR3 size: 15 residues. The DNA of the CDR3 is TGTGCCAGCAGTGAAATTTCGGGGGGCTGGGGCGAGCAGTACTTC. This translates into CASSEISGGWGEQYF.

The chain carries TRBV20-1 and TRBJ2-3; D gene unclear. Germline CDR1 DFQATT, CDR2 SNEGSKA (reference sequence). V lost 2 bases, J lost 6 bases, and 9 bases lay in between. The CDR3 extends over 12 amino acids. The CDR3 spells CSARRDRDTQYF. The CDR3 DNA reads as TGCAGTGCTAGACGCGATCGCGATACGCAGTATTTT.

The V gene is TRBV29-1, the J gene TRBJ1-6; D unclear. The CDR3 extends over 14 amino acids. From germline, CDR1 is SQVTM and CDR2 ANQGSEA. V was trimmed by 0 bases and J by 3 bases, leaving 6 bases between them. CDR3 loop: CSVEESSYNSPLHF. The CDR3 DNA follows: TGCAGCGTTGAAGAAAGTAGCTATAATTCACCCCTCCACTTT.

The table lists this clonotype with a few counts. J is TRBJ1-4 and V is TRBV7-2; 7 nucleotides agree with TRBD1. This CDR3 contains 15 residues. V dropped 4 bases and J dropped 8; count of bases not matched to a gene: 10. The germline gives CDR1 SGHTA, CDR2 FQGNSA. The CDR3 protein is CASSSGQAGREKLFF. CDR3 sequence (DNA): TGTGCCAGCAGCTCTGGACAGGCGGGGCGCGAAAAACTGTTTTTT.